This T cell receptor beta chain stems from a study of blood T cells in healthy people across ages. Study-level findings and limits: Unsorted PBMCs ruled out conclusive naive versus antigen-experienced comparison.

This clonotype was counted ten times or more. Its matching antigen is unknown. A sample-barcoded 5' primer and a J-beta primer mix were used in a second PCR of roughly 6 to 11 cycles. Every cDNA molecule bore a tag from a template-switch adaptor containing 12 random nucleotides. Each of the samples gave a minimum of 2.5 million paired-end reads that contained CDR3. MiXCR was run by TCRdb on the 5' RACE reads, yielding one entry per CDR3 protein. Of about 940,000 distinct CDR3 sequences in the sample, about 44% were seen once. Sequencing was carried out using blood. This sequence originates from a man aged 25 to 45 in good health.

This chain's CDR3 is CASSQDHGTAYGYTF. Written as DNA, the CDR3 is TGCGCCAGCAGCCAAGATCACGGGACGGCTTATGGCTACACCTTC. This chain uses TRBV4-1 with TRBJ1-2; D might be TRBD1 (5 bases). Trimming took 0 bases from V and 5 from J, leaving 13 bases between them. Germline loops: CDR1 MGHRA, CDR2 YSYEKL. This CDR3 is 15 amino acids long.